The source of this TCR beta chain is a study of blood T cell repertoires in COVID-19. Across the study: Acute and convalescent COVID-19 specimens originated in the United States, Italy and Spain.

The CDR3 covers 15 residues. CDR1 SGDLS and CDR2 YYNGEE come from the germline V gene. V was clipped by 4 bases and J by 4 bases; unmatched bases: 10. As processed by the authors: Nucleated cell counts were estimated from reference gene primer amplification. Clones were read by immunoSEQ multiplex PCR, and TCRdb kept only the in-frame ones, dropping some. The V and J calls and clone size come from that table; D and trimming were worked out from the DNA. The table includes about 220,000 clones, around 84% detected once. The sample was peripheral blood. The V call is TRBV9, the J call TRBJ1-1, with 7 bases identical to TRBD1. This TCR derives from a man aged 30-40 years with active or convalescent COVID-19. Written as DNA, the CDR3 is TGTGCCAGCAGCCCCTCGACAGGGTGGGGCACTGAAGCTTTCTTT. This sequence encodes CASSPSTGWGTEAFF.